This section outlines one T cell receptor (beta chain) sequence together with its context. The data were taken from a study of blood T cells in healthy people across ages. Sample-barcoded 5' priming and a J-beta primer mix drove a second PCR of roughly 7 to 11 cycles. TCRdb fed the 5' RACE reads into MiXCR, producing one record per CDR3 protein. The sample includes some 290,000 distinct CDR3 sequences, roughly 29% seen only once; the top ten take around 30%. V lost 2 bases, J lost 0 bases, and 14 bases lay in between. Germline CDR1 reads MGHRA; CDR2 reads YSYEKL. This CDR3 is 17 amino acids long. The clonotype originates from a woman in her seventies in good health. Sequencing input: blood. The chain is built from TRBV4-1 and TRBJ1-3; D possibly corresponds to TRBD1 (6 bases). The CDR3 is CASSQSPGHGSGNTIYF. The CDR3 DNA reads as TGCGCCAGCAGCCAATCACCGGGACACGGCTCTGGAAACACCATATATTTT.